This T cell receptor beta chain was captured by sequencing in a study of CD8 T cells in Susac syndrome (dated by TCRdb to about 2019). In terms of the full investigation: The study used repertoire sequencing to test whether antigen drove CD8+ T cell activation and differentiation in Susac syndrome. Clonality of the CD8+ T cell repertoire was compared between roughly twelve healthy donors, some 14 Susac syndrome patients and fewer than 16 multiple sclerosis patients. General study outcomes and caveats: The number of individuals in the TCR sequencing and HLA analysis was recognized as being relatively small.

RNA was extracted using the RNeasy kit, and roughly 0.45 to 1 ug of the RNA was reverse transcribed with random hexamers. TCR beta CDR3 regions were amplified with the immunoSEQ multiplex PCR assay covering 54 Vbeta and 13 Jbeta segments. PCR amplification bias was corrected using a synthetic template baseline for primer optimization and computational correction. The study's processing was this. Reads were assigned to V, D and J genes according to IMGT and analyzed in immunoSEQ Analyzer, with only productive sequences retained. Clonality was computed as one minus Shannon entropy normalized by log2 of the number of productive unique sequences. For each patient and control, public and private clones were evaluated among the 100 most prevalent clones. Clones were defined as Susac-specific if absent from the healthy and MS cohorts, from approximately 1,100 published viral clones and from other ImmuneACCESS disease sequences. TCRdb reanalyzed the raw reads on its own, using fastp at Q25 for trimming and MiXCR for clone calling, and kept in-frame beta chains. Rows are unified per CDR3 protein, each entry keeping the most common DNA and genes. The authors' filters were not applied to this entry. The sample table contains more than 150,000 distinct CDR3 sequences; only one count was recorded for 95% of them. Approximately 0.15% of the sample lies in the top ten.

The CDR3 sequence holds 14 residues, the cysteine and phenylalanine included. This entry keeps only the CDR3 DNA: 42 bases, framed from base 1. Based on the germline V gene, the CDR1 and CDR2 sequences are SQVTM and ANQGSEA. Cut back by 4 bases and 5 bases, the V and J ends lie 15 bases apart. For this clonotype: The target of this receptor is not known. Within one base of it there is no much larger clone, and no base qualities were kept.

Peripheral blood CD8+ and CD4+ T cells from healthy donors, Susac syndrome patients and multiple sclerosis patients were profiled using high-throughput TCR beta sequencing. Treatment-naive patients with stable or active relapsing-remitting disease fulfilling revised McDonald criteria were used as multiple sclerosis controls. CD8+ TEMRA cells were enriched by FACS, while bulk CD8+ and CD4+ T cells were purified by magnetic negative isolation. Blood was drawn into EDTA tubes, processed within 24 hours, and PBMCs were isolated by density gradient centrifugation. PBMCs intended for TCR sequencing were cryopreserved in liquid nitrogen and were subsequently thawed in a 37 degrees C water bath. Purity of sorted or isolated CD4+, CD8+ and CD8+ TEMRA cells was at least 90%.

Sequencing input: CD8+ T cells from PBMCs. The receptor was derived from a human donor with multiple sclerosis. The rearranged chain carries TRBV29-1 and TRBJ2-1, with TRBD1 tentatively as D gene (5 bases match). In nucleotides, the sequence is TGCAGCGTTGTCTGGCAGGGCTTCAACAATGAGCAGTTCTTC. It codes for CSVVWQGFNNEQFF.